The T cell receptor (beta chain) under discussion was sequenced for a study of radiation and T cells in renal cell carcinoma. Looking at the study overall: Nephrectomy followed 15 Gy stereotactic body radiation by 4 weeks.

Points on this clone: Its specificity is not known.

Documented time point: baseline pretreatment blood. Specified treatment: 15 Gy SBRT to primary tumor, nephrectomy 4 weeks later. The patient's renal cell carcinoma had clear cell pathology. Study-level results: Top tumor clonotypes rose in blood 2 weeks post-radiation, then contracted.

V was shortened by 11 bases and J by 1 base, with 12 bases between the two germline ends. CDR1 and CDR2 from the germline V gene are MRHNA and SNTAGT. The CDR3 is made up of 13 amino acids. The assay was immunoSEQ multiplex PCR, and TCRdb's table has in-frame clones only and misses some. The sample lists 120,000 to 150,000 clones, roughly 85% occurring once. This receptor was taken from a woman between 45 and 60 years old with renal cell carcinoma. V and J are TRBV6-4 and TRBJ2-4; perhaps TRBD1 as D (5 bases). The sequencing here drew on blood, taken from a patient whose treatment included radiotherapy and nephrectomy. The CDR3 bases are TGTGCCGGACAACGGCGGGCCAAAAACATTCAGTACTTC. Protein product: CAGQRRAKNIQYF.